One and the same sample provided the 26 T cell receptor beta chains below, sequenced in a study of T cell therapy after organ transplantation. Assay used: immunoSEQ multiplex PCR; TCRdb lists only in-frame clones, some missing. The sample contains 2,500 to 3,500 clones, over 70% of which appear only once. Antigens of these TCRs are unknown. Time point in this sample: 4-8 weeks after completion of therapy. Source: CD8+ T cells from blood, taken after autologous CMV-specific T cell therapy. All receptors derive from a human patient who had received a solid organ transplant and had CMV disease. Some of the T cells might come from the graft donor.

The rearrangement links TRBV6-1 to TRBJ1-3; no clear D gene. V dropped 3 bases and J dropped 4 bases, with 4 bases sitting between them. The CDR3 contains 12 residues. Germline V gene data show CDR1 as MNHNS and CDR2 as SASEGT. CDR3 in DNA: TGTGCCAGCAGTGATTTAGGAAACACCATATATTTT. It specifies CASSDLGNTIYF.

V and J are TRBV28 and TRBJ2-5; possible D gene TRBD1, 5 bases. Per germline, CDR1 MDHEN and CDR2 SYDVKM. V shed 3 bases and J shed 2 bases, with 19 bases lying between them. The CDR3 is 17 amino acids. In DNA form, the CDR3 reads TGTGCCAGCAGTTTTCGGGCAGGGTCCCTACAACAAGAGACCCAGTACTTC. It codes for CASSFRAGSLQQETQYF.

This rearrangement joins TRBV19 to TRBJ2-5; tentative D call: TRBD1 (6 bases). Germline-derived CDR1 and CDR2 are LNHDA and SQIVND (reference sequence). The V and J ends lost 5 bases and 5 bases respectively, with 18 bases between them. The CDR3 runs 15 residues. The CDR3 sequence is CASSPRTVSGETQYF. In DNA form, the CDR3 reads TGTGCCAGTAGTCCCAGGACAGTCTCGGGGGAGACCCAGTACTTC.

In its sample, this clone was seen a few times. The chain uses TRBV27 and TRBJ2-7; TRBD1 matches at 8 bases. CDR3 length equals 15 residues. The V and J ends lost 1 base and 4 bases, in that order; junction bases with no gene match: 6. The germline CDR1 and CDR2 sequences are MNHEY and SMNVEV (reference sequence). The CDR3 spells CASSLLSGGSYEQYF. The CDR3, as DNA: TGTGCCAGCAGTTTATTATCAGGGGGCTCTTACGAGCAGTACTTC.

This clone was detected only a few times. V gene TRBV7-9 combines with J gene TRBJ1-5; D unresolved. V lost 3 bases, J lost 5 bases, and 5 bases lay in between. The germline V gene encodes CDR1 SEHNR and CDR2 FQNEAQ (reference sequence). This CDR3 contains 12 residues. The CDR3 loop reads CASSFKDQPQHF. The CDR3 DNA reads as TGTGCCAGCAGCTTTAAAGATCAGCCCCAGCATTTT.

This sequence joins TRBV28 and TRBJ2-7; 13 bases agree with TRBD2. This CDR3 comprises 16 residues. Germline V lookup: CDR1 MDHEN, CDR2 SYDVKM. Trimming cost V 1 base and J 5 bases; bases outside gene matches: 5. DNA of the CDR3: TGTGCCAGCAGTTTATCACTAGCGGGGGGGCTAGACGAGCAGTACTTC. This codes for CASSLSLAGGLDEQYF.

The V call is TRBV4-3, the J call TRBJ2-3, with D maybe TRBD1 (5 bases). The V and J ends lost 0 bases and 2 bases respectively, with 9 bases between them. The CDR3 sequence is 15 residues long. Germline CDR1 and CDR2: LGHNA and YSLEER. The CDR3 DNA follows: TGCGCCAGCAGCCAAGATGTGGGGCTCACAGATACGCAGTATTTT. Translation gives CASSQDVGLTDTQYF.

This chain uses TRBV30 with TRBJ1-2; D is ambiguous. Germline V CDR1 and CDR2: GTSNPN, SVGIG (reference sequence). CDR3 size: 9 residues. The V gene lost 3 bases and the J gene lost 6 bases, with 2 bases spanning the gap. The CDR3 DNA reads TGTGCCTGGAGAGATGGCTACACCTTC. Translating gives CAWRDGYTF.

The V call is TRBV6-1, the J call TRBJ1-1, with 8 positions matching TRBD1. V trimming: 7 bases; J trimming: 6 bases; junction bases outside the gene matches: 10. The CDR3 is made up of 14 amino acids. From germline, CDR1 is MNHNS and CDR2 SASEGT. In nucleotides, the CDR3 is TGTGCCAGCACTGAGCAGGGGGCTATCTCTGAAGCTTTCTTT. This encodes CASTEQGAISEAFF.

The V gene is TRBV7-9, the J gene TRBJ2-1, with 15 bases identical to TRBD2. The CDR3 contains 18 residues. The ends lost 3 bases at V and 6 bases at J; junction bases unmatched: 9. Germline V gene lookup returns CDR1 SEHNR and CDR2 FQNEAQ (reference sequence). The CDR3 reads CASSLTIGTSGRLNEQFF. CDR3 in DNA: TGTGCCAGCAGCTTGACAATCGGGACTAGCGGGAGGCTCAATGAGCAGTTCTTC.

DNA of the CDR3: TGTGCCAGCAGCGAGCGAGGTAGCGGGGGCACCGGGGAGCTGTTTTTT. Its translation: CASSERGSGGTGELFF. The genes are TRBV9 and TRBJ2-2, with 9 bases identical to TRBD2. This CDR3 contains 16 residues. Per germline, CDR1 SGDLS and CDR2 YYNGEE. V shed 3 bases, J shed 4 bases, and the junction held 7 bases outside the gene matches.

This sequence joins TRBV20-1 and TRBJ1-2; D unresolved. V was trimmed by 6 bases and J by 6 bases, leaving 8 bases between them. The germline V gene has CDR1 DFQATT and CDR2 SNEGSKA (reference sequence). CDR3 size: 10 residues. DNA for the CDR3: TGCAGTGCCGATCTAAATGGCTACACCTTC. The encoded protein is CSADLNGYTF.

The V call is TRBV6-1, the J call TRBJ1-1; no firm D call. The CDR3 extends over 14 amino acids. The V end lost 2 bases, the J end lost 4 bases, and 11 bases lay between the germline ends. Germline V gene data show CDR1 as MNHNS and CDR2 as SASEGT. This chain's CDR3 is CASSELTEGTEAFF. The CDR3 coding sequence is TGTGCCAGCAGTGAATTAACGGAGGGCACTGAAGCTTTCTTT.

The V gene is TRBV6-1, the J gene TRBJ1-5; 10 bases match TRBD1. Trimming removed 2 bases from V and 4 bases from J; junction bases left unmatched: 5. From germline, CDR1 is MNHNS and CDR2 SASEGT. The CDR3 extends over 16 amino acids. The CDR3 sequence: CASSEWWTGGNQPQHF. CDR3 coding DNA: TGTGCCAGCAGTGAATGGTGGACAGGGGGAAATCAGCCCCAGCATTTT.

In DNA, the CDR3 is TGCGCCAGCAGCCAAGATCGCGGGACAGGGAATGGCTACACCTTC. Amino acid sequence: CASSQDRGTGNGYTF. The chain recombines TRBV4-1 with TRBJ1-2; 9 bases are a match to TRBD1. Germline V CDR1 and CDR2: MGHRA, YSYEKL. The CDR3 totals 15 residues. J lost 6 bases, V lost 0 bases, and 5 bases had no gene match.

The chain carries TRBV4-3 and TRBJ2-1; D is unresolved. Trimming took off 2 bases at V and 5 bases at J, with 10 bases between the two ends. Germline V gene data show CDR1 as LGHNA and CDR2 as YSLEER. The CDR3 consists of 14 residues. The CDR3 sequence is CASSQSLSHNEQFF. CDR3 nucleotide sequence: TGCGCCAGCAGCCAATCACTATCACACAATGAGCAGTTCTTC.

This clone has just a few counts. The chain links TRBV6-5 to TRBJ1-1; D not certain. Germline CDR1 MNHEY, CDR2 SVGAGI. Trimming left V 6 bases short and J 1 base short, with 9 bases between. The CDR3 consists of 13 residues. The CDR3 region is CASSLSGNTEAFF. The CDR3 DNA follows: TGTGCCAGCAGCCTTAGTGGGAACACTGAAGCTTTCTTT.

The genes are TRBV5-1 and TRBJ1-2, with D unclear. CDR1 and CDR2 from the germline V gene are SGHRS and YFSETQ. Trimming removed 0 bases at V and 8 bases at J, with 14 bases between. CDR3 length: 14 amino acids. The CDR3 loop reads CASSLALGMRGYTF. In DNA, the CDR3 is TGCGCCAGCAGCTTGGCCTTGGGTATGAGAGGCTACACCTTC.

The V gene is TRBV9, the J gene TRBJ1-6; 8 positions match TRBD1. The CDR3 length is 16 residues. CDR1 and CDR2 (germline): SGDLS, YYNGEE. V shed 1 base and J 6 bases; nucleotides not matched to a gene: 6. The CDR3 coding sequence is TGTGCCAGCAGCGTATCCGGGACAGGTGGTAATTCACCCCTCCACTTT. Protein: CASSVSGTGGNSPLHF.

The V and J genes are TRBV7-9 and TRBJ2-1; 7 nucleotides align to TRBD2. With V trimmed by 6 bases and J by 3 bases, 5 bases remained unmatched. The CDR3 loop spans 14 amino acids. Germline loops: CDR1 SEHNR, CDR2 FQNEAQ (reference sequence). Written as DNA, the CDR3 is TGTGCCAGCAGTTCAGGGACTAACTACAATGAGCAGTTCTTC. This gives the protein CASSSGTNYNEQFF.

This sequence joins TRBV21-1 and TRBJ1-3; TRBD1 is the table's D call, not checked against the DNA. TRBV21-1 is a pseudogene locus. This CDR3 is built from 17 residues. The CDR3 sequence: CASSKKGAGSSGNTIYF. The DNA for the CDR3 is TGTGCCAGCAGCAAAAAGGGGGCAGGGTCCTCTGGAAACACCATATATTTT.

V is TRBV19 and J is TRBJ2-7, with 10 nucleotides matching TRBD1. The CDR3 contains 16 residues. J gave up 2 bases and V 5 bases, and 9 bases lay outside the gene matches. Germline-derived CDR1 and CDR2 are LNHDA and SQIVND (reference sequence). CDR3 protein: CASSSHGQGGTYEQYF. In DNA form, the CDR3 reads TGTGCCAGTAGTTCCCACGGACAGGGGGGCACCTACGAGCAGTACTTC.

V usage is TRBV19 and J usage is TRBJ2-7; D ambiguous. V dropped 1 base and J dropped 0 bases, with 10 bases sitting between them. The CDR3 covers 15 residues. Germline values: CDR1 LNHDA, CDR2 SQIVND (reference sequence). The DNA of the CDR3 is TGTGCCAGTAGTATAGGACAATCAGACTCCTACGAGCAGTACTTC. Its translation: CASSIGQSDSYEQYF.

This chain links TRBV7-8 with TRBJ2-7, with no clear D. This CDR3 is built from 14 residues. V was cut by 3 bases and J by 5 bases, with 14 bases left in between. Germline CDR1 is SGHVS and CDR2 is FQNEAQ. This CDR3 reads CASSFRAPSDEQYF. The DNA for the CDR3 is TGTGCCAGCAGCTTTCGGGCCCCCTCGGACGAGCAGTACTTC.

This clone was picked up a small number of times. The chain has TRBV5-3 and TRBJ2-6; D gene unclear. TRBV5-3 is known as an ORF, though its function is uncertain. The V end was cut by 8 bases, the J end by 1 base, with 10 bases between. CDR3 length: 14 amino acids. The CDR3 bases are TGTGCCAGCTTTATGGGGTCTGGGGCCAACGTCCTGACTTTC. Amino acids: CASFMGSGANVLTF.

This chain joins TRBV9 and TRBJ2-7, with 8 bases identical to TRBD1. CDR1 and CDR2 from the germline V gene are SGDLS and YYNGEE. V was pared by 4 bases and J by 4 bases, with 4 bases of the junction left unmatched. CDR3 size: 13 residues. CDR3 DNA sequence: TGTGCCAGCAGCCCCGGACAGGGATACGAGCAGTACTTC. Residues: CASSPGQGYEQYF.